These 17 T cell receptor beta chains originate from one sample sequenced in a study of T cells expressing NK-cell markers. Reprocessing the 5' RACE reads, TCRdb reports a single entry for every CDR3 protein and omits DNA. The sample spans about 460,000 distinct CDR3 sequences; the ten largest clones claim 1.4% to 1.5%. Sequencing was carried out using blood T cells: a sorted CD56 or NKG2C T cell subset, CD4+ or CD8+ T cells, or bulk PBMC T cells (not recorded which). Receptor source: a woman aged 45-65 years in good health.

V usage is TRBV20-1 and J usage is TRBJ2-5; checking the TCRdb D call of TRBD2 is not possible without DNA. This CDR3 has 15 residues. Per the germline V gene, CDR1 is DFQATT and CDR2 is SNEGSKA (reference sequence). CDR3 loop: CSASHRALSQETQYF.

This chain joins TRBV12-3 or TRBV12-4 and TRBJ1-5; the TCRdb D gene call, TRBD1, has no DNA to confirm it. This CDR3 contains 17 residues. CDR3 region: CASSLRGQPNHNQPQHF.

The chain employs TRBV7-2 and TRBJ2-7; the TCRdb D gene call, TRBD2, has no DNA to confirm it. The CDR3 sequence is 17 residues long. CDR1 SGHTA and CDR2 FQGNSA come from the germline V gene. The CDR3 here is CASSYAIWTSRTYEQYF. The entire variable domain, with the rest obtained from reference TRBV7-2 and TRBJ2-7, is as follows: GAGVSQSPSNKVTEKGKDVELRCDPISGHTALYWYRQSLGQGLEFLIYFQGNSAPDKSGLPSDRFSAERTGGSVSTLTIQRTQQEDSAVYLCASSYAIWTSRTYEQYFGPGTRLTVT.

This chain uses TRBV5-1 with TRBJ1-4; the TCRdb call, TRBD1, lacks DNA for checking. The CDR3 is 14 residues long. In germline, CDR1 is SGHRS, CDR2 YFSETQ. This CDR3 reads CASSFTGRVEKLFF.

This rearrangement joins TRBV5-1 to TRBJ2-5; TCRdb designates TRBD2, a call that cannot be tested without DNA. The germline V gene encodes CDR1 SGHRS and CDR2 YFSETQ. The CDR3 covers 16 residues. The CDR3 region is CASSLEGGRGRETQYF.

The chain uses TRBV29-1 and TRBJ2-1; the TCRdb call, TRBD1, lacks DNA for checking. CDR1 is SQVTM and CDR2 is ANQGSEA in the germline V gene. This CDR3 contains 15 residues. The CDR3 here is CSVEEARGRDNEQFF.

The chain couples TRBV10-2 to TRBJ2-5; no DNA is available, so the TRBD2 call from TCRdb remains unchecked. Germline CDR1 is WSHSY and CDR2 is SAAADI. This CDR3 region has 14 residues. CDR3 residues: CASSEASVQGTQYF.

CDR3 protein: CASINFLATGNEQFF. The rearrangement uses TRBV28 and TRBJ2-1; TCRdb lists TRBD2, though no DNA is available to test this call. This CDR3 region has 15 residues. Germline lookup yields CDR1 MDHEN and CDR2 SYDVKM.

The J gene is TRBJ1-2, the V gene TRBV15; without DNA, the TCRdb call of TRBD1 cannot be checked. Germline CDR1 LNHNV, CDR2 YYDKDF (reference sequence). The CDR3 totals 15 residues. The CDR3 protein is CATSRDWHRDYGYTF.

This chain uses TRBV12-3 or TRBV12-4 with TRBJ2-5. This CDR3 has 12 residues. Here the CDR3 reads CASSSGKETQYF.

This chain joins TRBV10-3 and TRBJ2-1; lacking DNA, the TRBD2 call made by TCRdb goes unchecked. CDR1 is ENHRY, CDR2 SYGVKD, per germline. This CDR3 region has 14 residues. The CDR3 loop is CAIMAREGRGEQFF.

The rearrangement links TRBV6-6 to TRBJ2-7; TCRdb's D call of TRBD1 is untestable without DNA. Germline V gene sequence: CDR1 MNHNY, CDR2 SVGAGI (reference sequence). The CDR3 has 13 amino acids. The CDR3 region is CASSRQGVNEQYF.

J is TRBJ2-2 and V is TRBV5-1; TCRdb reports TRBD1, a call that lacks DNA to check it against. This CDR3 has 13 amino acids. The V gene's germline CDR1 is SGHRS and CDR2 YFSETQ. CDR3 loop: CASSFLSPGELFF.

The chain has TRBV20-1 and TRBJ2-1; TCRdb's D call, TRBD2, is unchecked because there is no DNA. The CDR3 has 17 amino acids. Germline-derived CDR1 and CDR2 are DFQATT and SNEGSKA (reference sequence). Here the CDR3 reads CSARDRSRDFQGNEQFF.

V gene TRBV3-1 combines with J gene TRBJ2-7; no DNA is available, so the TRBD2 call from TCRdb remains unchecked. Germline assignment: CDR1 LGHDT and CDR2 YNNKEL (reference sequence). The CDR3 extends over 15 amino acids. This CDR3 reads CASSQEGAGGHEQYF.

The genes are TRBV15 and TRBJ2-2; without DNA, the TCRdb call of TRBD1 cannot be checked. The germline CDR1 and CDR2 sequences are LNHNV and YYDKDF (reference sequence). CDR3 length: 17 residues. CDR3 sequence reads: CATSSFGTGQNTGELFF. The variable domain in full, completed from reference TRBV15 and TRBJ2-2, reads DAMVIQNPRYQVTQFGKPVTLSCSQTLNHNVMYWYQQKSSQAPKLLFHYYDKDFNNEADTPDNFQSRRPNTSFCFLDIRSPGLGDTAMYLCATSSFGTGQNTGELFFGEGSRLTVL.

V and J are TRBV29-1 and TRBJ2-2; the D call of TRBD1 rests on TCRdb alone, since no DNA is present to check it. Germline assignment: CDR1 SQVTM and CDR2 ANQGSEA. The CDR3 contains 15 residues. CDR3 sequence: CSGLSQGGITGELFF.